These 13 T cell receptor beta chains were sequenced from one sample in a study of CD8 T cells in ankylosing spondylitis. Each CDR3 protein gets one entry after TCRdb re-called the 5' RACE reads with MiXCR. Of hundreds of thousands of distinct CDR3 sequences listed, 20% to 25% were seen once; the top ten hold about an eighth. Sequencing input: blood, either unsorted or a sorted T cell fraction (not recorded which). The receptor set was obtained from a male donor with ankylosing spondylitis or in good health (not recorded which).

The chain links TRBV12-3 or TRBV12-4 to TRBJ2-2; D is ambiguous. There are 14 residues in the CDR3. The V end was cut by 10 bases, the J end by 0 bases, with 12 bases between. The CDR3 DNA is TGTGCCATACCCTCCCGCGCGAACACCGGGGAGCTGTTTTTT. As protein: CAIPSRANTGELFF.

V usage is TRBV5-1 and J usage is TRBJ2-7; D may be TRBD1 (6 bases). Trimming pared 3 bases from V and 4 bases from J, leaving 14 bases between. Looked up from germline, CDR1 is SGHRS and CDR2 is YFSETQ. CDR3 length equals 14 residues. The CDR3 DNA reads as TGCGCCAGCAGCTGGGGACATGACTATTACGAGCAGTACTTC. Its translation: CASSWGHDYYEQYF.

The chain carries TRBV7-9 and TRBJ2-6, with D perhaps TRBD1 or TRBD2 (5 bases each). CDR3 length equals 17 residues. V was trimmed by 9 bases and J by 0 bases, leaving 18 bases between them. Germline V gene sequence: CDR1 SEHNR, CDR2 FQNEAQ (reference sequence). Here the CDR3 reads CARSTPGQSSGANVLTF. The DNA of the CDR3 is TGTGCCAGATCCACACCGGGGCAGTCCTCTGGGGCCAACGTCCTGACTTTC. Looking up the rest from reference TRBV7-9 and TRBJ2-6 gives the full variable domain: DTGVSQNPRHKITKRGQNVTFRCDPISEHNRLYWYRQTLGQGPEFLTYFQNEAQLEKSRLLSDRFSAERPKGSFSTLEIQRTEQGDSAMYLCARSTPGQSSGANVLTFGAGSRLTVL.

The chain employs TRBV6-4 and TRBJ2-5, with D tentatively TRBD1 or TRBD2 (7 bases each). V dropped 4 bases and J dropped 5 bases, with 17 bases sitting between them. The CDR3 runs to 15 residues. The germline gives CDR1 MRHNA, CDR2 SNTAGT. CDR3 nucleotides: TGTGCCAGCAGTGCAACCCAGGGGGGGTCGGAGACCCAGTACTTC. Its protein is CASSATQGGSETQYF.

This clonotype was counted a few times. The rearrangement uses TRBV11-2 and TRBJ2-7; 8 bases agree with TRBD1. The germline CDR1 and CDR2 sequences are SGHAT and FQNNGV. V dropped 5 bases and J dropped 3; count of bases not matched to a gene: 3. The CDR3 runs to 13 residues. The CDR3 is CASSAGQVYEQYF. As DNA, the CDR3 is TGTGCCAGCAGCGCGGGACAGGTCTACGAGCAGTACTTC.

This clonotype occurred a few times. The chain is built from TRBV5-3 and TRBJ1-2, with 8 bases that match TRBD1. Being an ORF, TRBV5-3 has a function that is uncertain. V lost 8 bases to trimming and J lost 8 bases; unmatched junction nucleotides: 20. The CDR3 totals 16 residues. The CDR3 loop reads CARPPAAPPGGLGYTF. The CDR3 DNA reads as TGTGCCAGGCCGCCAGCAGCTCCTCCAGGGGGCCTCGGCTACACCTTC.

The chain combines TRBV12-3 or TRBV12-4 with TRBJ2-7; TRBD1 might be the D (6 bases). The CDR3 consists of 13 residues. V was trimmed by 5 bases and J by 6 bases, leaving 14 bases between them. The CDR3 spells CASSNRAFSEQYF. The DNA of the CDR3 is TGTGCCAGCAGTAACAGGGCTTTCAGCGAGCAGTACTTC.

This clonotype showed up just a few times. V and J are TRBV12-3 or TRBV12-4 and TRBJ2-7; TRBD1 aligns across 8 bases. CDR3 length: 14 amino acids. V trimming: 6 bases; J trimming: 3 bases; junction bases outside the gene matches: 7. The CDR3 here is CASRGWTGSYEQYF. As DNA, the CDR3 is TGTGCCAGCAGAGGCTGGACAGGGAGCTACGAGCAGTACTTC.

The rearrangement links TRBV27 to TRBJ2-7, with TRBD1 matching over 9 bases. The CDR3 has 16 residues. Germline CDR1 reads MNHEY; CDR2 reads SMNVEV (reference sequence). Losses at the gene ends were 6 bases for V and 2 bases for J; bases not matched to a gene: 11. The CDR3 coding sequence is TGTGCCAGCAGCCTGACCGGGACAGGGTTTCCCTACGAGCAGTACTTC. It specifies CASSLTGTGFPYEQYF.

The CDR3 protein is CASSQRGKETQYF. DNA for the CDR3: TGTGCCAGCAGCCAGAGGGGCAAAGAGACCCAGTACTTC. The gene calls are TRBV7-9 and TRBJ2-5; D may match TRBD1 or TRBD2 (5 bases each). From germline, CDR1 is SEHNR and CDR2 FQNEAQ (reference sequence). The CDR3 has 13 amino acids. The V end lost 5 bases, the J end lost 3 bases, and 10 bases lay between the germline ends.

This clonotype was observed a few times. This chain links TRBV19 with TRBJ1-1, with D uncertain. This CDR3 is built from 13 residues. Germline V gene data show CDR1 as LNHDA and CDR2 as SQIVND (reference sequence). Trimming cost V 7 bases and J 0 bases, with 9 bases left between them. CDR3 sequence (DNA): TGTGCCAGTATGCTGGCCATGAACACTGAAGCTTTCTTT. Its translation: CASMLAMNTEAFF.

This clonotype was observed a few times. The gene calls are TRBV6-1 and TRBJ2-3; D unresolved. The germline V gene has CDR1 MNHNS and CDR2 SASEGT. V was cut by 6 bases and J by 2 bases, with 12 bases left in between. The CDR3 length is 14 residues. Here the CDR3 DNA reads TGTGCCAGCAGCCGACCGTCCGCCACAGATACGCAGTATTTT. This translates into CASSRPSATDTQYF.

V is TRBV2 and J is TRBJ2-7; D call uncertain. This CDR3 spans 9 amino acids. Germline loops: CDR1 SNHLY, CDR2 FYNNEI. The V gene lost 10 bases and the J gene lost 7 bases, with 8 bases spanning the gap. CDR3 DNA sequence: TGTGCCATTTCGAGGGAGCAGTACTTC. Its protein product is CAISREQYF. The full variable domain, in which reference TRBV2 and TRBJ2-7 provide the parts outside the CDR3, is EPEVTQTPSHQVTQMGQEVILRCVPISNHLYFYWYRQILGQKVEFLVSFYNNEISEKSEIFDDQFSVERPDGSNFTLKIRSTKLEDSAMYFCAISREQYFGPGTRLTVT.